These 16 T cell receptor beta chains were sequenced from one sample in a study of blood T cell repertoires in COVID-19. Produced via immunoSEQ multiplex PCR; TCRdb's table is partial and in-frame only. The sample lists about 190,000 clones; under 90% were seen once. Material: peripheral blood. Every receptor here comes from a man between 60 and 75 years old with acute or convalescent COVID-19.

The chain links TRBV7-9 to TRBJ1-1; D is ambiguous. Germline V gene lookup returns CDR1 SEHNR and CDR2 FQNEAQ (reference sequence). The CDR3 length is 14 residues. V shed 2 bases and J shed 3 bases, with 10 bases lying between them. The CDR3 sequence: CASSLFGEDTEAFF. The CDR3 DNA is TGTGCCAGCAGCTTATTTGGGGAGGACACTGAAGCTTTCTTT.

This clone was observed a single time. CDR3 nucleotide sequence: TGTGCCAGTAGTATTAGCGTAATATTTGAGACCCAGTACTTC. It yields the protein CASSISVIFETQYF. V is TRBV19 and J is TRBJ2-5; weak D call: TRBD2 (5 bases). V lost 3 bases to trimming and J lost 5 bases, with 13 bases between them. Germline lookup yields CDR1 LNHDA and CDR2 SQIVND (reference sequence). The CDR3 covers 14 residues.

V is TRBV6-5 and J is TRBJ1-4; TRBD1 aligns across 7 bases. Germline V gives CDR1 MNHEY, CDR2 SVGAGI. Trimming took 6 bases from V and 7 from J; bases not matched to a gene: 5. The CDR3 loop spans 13 amino acids. The CDR3 sequence is CASRTQGSEKLFF. CDR3 nucleotide sequence: TGTGCCAGCAGAACACAGGGGAGTGAAAAACTGTTTTTT.

The rearrangement links TRBV19 to TRBJ2-3; D is perhaps TRBD1 (7 bases). Germline V CDR1 and CDR2: LNHDA, SQIVND (reference sequence). The CDR3 has 15 amino acids. V was shortened by 8 bases and J by 4 bases, with 19 bases between the two germline ends. CDR3 DNA sequence: TGTGCCAGTGGCAGTCAGGGGGGTTTCGCAGATACGCAGTATTTT. It yields the protein CASGSQGGFADTQYF.

The rearrangement links TRBV4-1 to TRBJ1-6, with D unclear. The germline CDR1 and CDR2 sequences are MGHRA and YSYEKL. The V and J ends lost 1 base and 11 bases respectively, with 18 bases between them. The CDR3 contains 16 residues. Here the CDR3 reads CASSQVAAVAVTPLHF. CDR3 nucleotide sequence: TGCGCCAGCAGCCAAGTCGCCGCCGTAGCTGTGACACCCCTCCACTTT.

This rearrangement joins TRBV12-3 or TRBV12-4 to TRBJ1-5; the D gene is possibly TRBD1 (5 bases). This CDR3 has 13 amino acids. Between the trimmed V and J ends, which lost 6 bases and 5 bases, there was a span of 11 bases. CDR3 sequence reads: CASREGIYQPQHF. The CDR3 nucleotides are TGTGCCAGCAGGGAGGGGATTTATCAGCCCCAGCATTTT.

The rearrangement joins TRBV14 to TRBJ2-1; unclear D gene. The V gene lost 4 bases and the J gene lost 10 bases, with 11 bases spanning the gap. CDR1 and CDR2 (germline): SGHDN, FVKESK. The CDR3 runs 12 residues. The CDR3 coding sequence is TGTGCCAGCAGCCTTAGTCCGTCCGAGCAGTTCTTC. This translates into CASSLSPSEQFF.

V and J are TRBV7-9 and TRBJ2-7, with 9 bases matching TRBD1. Trimming took 5 bases from V and 3 from J; bases not matched to a gene: 5. In germline, CDR1 is SEHNR, CDR2 FQNEAQ (reference sequence). CDR3 length: 14 residues. DNA of the CDR3: TGTGCCAGCAGCCGAGGGACAGGGATCTACGAGCAGTACTTC. Its translation: CASSRGTGIYEQYF. The entire variable domain, with the rest obtained from reference TRBV7-9 and TRBJ2-7, is as follows: DTGVSQNPRHKITKRGQNVTFRCDPISEHNRLYWYRQTLGQGPEFLTYFQNEAQLEKSRLLSDRFSAERPKGSFSTLEIQRTEQGDSAMYLCASSRGTGIYEQYFGPGTRLTVT.

This chain links TRBV7-2 with TRBJ1-2; TRBD1 matches 7 bases. The CDR3 sequence is 14 residues long. Germline trimming cut 2 bases from V and 3 bases from J; bases unmatched to any gene: 3. From germline, CDR1 is SGHTA and CDR2 FQGNSA. CDR3 coding DNA: TGTGCCAGCAGCTTACCGGGGACAGACTATGGCTACACCTTC. Protein sequence: CASSLPGTDYGYTF.

The CDR3 region has the DNA TGTGCCAGCAGTTTCGCCAGGGGGTCGTACGAGCAGTACTTC. Protein: CASSFARGSYEQYF. The rearrangement uses TRBV6-2 or TRBV6-3 and TRBJ2-7; 7 bases align to TRBD1. This CDR3 comprises 14 residues. V was clipped by 4 bases and J by 4 bases; unmatched bases: 7. The germline V gene has CDR1 MNHEY and CDR2 SVGEGT.

V usage is TRBV19 and J usage is TRBJ1-1; possible D gene TRBD1, 5 bases. Trimming removed 6 bases from V and 0 bases from J, with 8 bases in between. The CDR3 runs 13 residues. Looked up from germline, CDR1 is LNHDA and CDR2 is SQIVND (reference sequence). DNA of the CDR3: TGTGCCAGTAGACAGGTCATGAACACTGAAGCTTTCTTT. Amino acid sequence: CASRQVMNTEAFF.

The rearrangement joins TRBV30 to TRBJ1-6; 9 positions agree with TRBD1. The CDR3 contains 14 residues. Per the germline V gene, CDR1 is GTSNPN and CDR2 is SVGIG (reference sequence). V shed 2 bases and J 9 bases; nucleotides not matched to a gene: 5. The CDR3: CAWSMGQGISPLHF. Written as DNA, the CDR3 is TGTGCCTGGAGTATGGGACAGGGTATTTCACCCCTCCACTTT.

The chain joins TRBV11-2 to TRBJ2-1; a possible D gene is TRBD1 (6 bases). The CDR3 totals 13 residues. V gave up 5 bases and J gave up 6 bases, with 11 bases separating them. The V gene's germline CDR1 is SGHAT and CDR2 FQNNGV. CDR3 protein: CASSTGRSNEQFF. For the CDR3, the DNA is TGTGCCAGCAGCACAGGGAGAAGCAATGAGCAGTTCTTC.

This chain uses TRBV3-1 (or the pseudogene TRBV3-2) with TRBJ1-1; no clear D. The CDR3 extends over 13 amino acids. CDR1 LGHDT and CDR2 YNNKEL come from the germline V gene (reference sequence). The ends were cut back, 2 bases at V and 2 bases at J, with 6 bases in the middle. The CDR3 reads CASSQQVNTEAFF. The DNA for the CDR3 is TGTGCCAGCAGCCAACAGGTAAACACTGAAGCTTTCTTT.

This clone appeared a single time. The V call is TRBV6-2 or TRBV6-3, the J call TRBJ2-1; TRBD2 agrees at 8 bases. Germline V gives CDR1 MNHEY, CDR2 SVGEGT. Trimming took 5 bases from V and 3 from J; bases not matched to a gene: 6. CDR3 length: 15 amino acids. The CDR3 is CASSQGLGDYNEQFF. The CDR3 nucleotides are TGTGCCAGCAGTCAGGGACTAGGGGACTACAATGAGCAGTTCTTC.

The chain is built from TRBV10-3 and TRBJ1-5, with 7 bases matching TRBD1. The CDR3 runs to 15 residues. With V trimmed by 3 bases and J by 2 bases, 4 bases remained unmatched. CDR1 and CDR2 from the germline V gene are ENHRY and SYGVKD. As DNA, the CDR3 is TGTGCCATCAGTGAAGTAGACAGGGGCAATCAGCCCCAGCATTTT. Encoded protein: CAISEVDRGNQPQHF.